The rows below give T cell receptor beta chains drawn from one sample of a study of Ad26.COV2.S vaccination and SARS-CoV-2 variants. Data came from immunoSEQ multiplex PCR; TCRdb stores just in-frame clones and leaves some out. The data hold roughly 400,000 clones, with 89% observed a single time. Sequences were derived from peripheral blood, sampled in a trial of Ad26.COV2.S vaccine versus placebo. The receptor set was obtained from a person aged 18-60 years who received the Ad26.COV2.S COVID-19 vaccine or a placebo. Each CDR3 is given with its conserved first and last residue. The D gene is left open where the match is weak. Not all rows give a size; the values are once, few, many and, for expanded clones, a class.

clone_size	cdr3_length	d_call	v_call	j_call	cdr3_nt	cdr3_aa
NA	14	TRBD1	TRBV28	TRBJ1-4	TGTGCCAGCAGCCCGGGACAGCAGCATGAAAAACTGTTTTTT	CASSPGQQHEKLFF
NA	11	NA	TRBV7-9	TRBJ2-1	TGTGCCACAGCCTCAGGGAATGAGCAGTTCTTC	CATASGNEQFF
NA	14	NA	TRBV20-1	TRBJ1-5	TGCAGTGCTAGTAAAGGGCCAAGCAATCAGCCCCAGCATTTT	CSASKGPSNQPQHF
NA	15	TRBD1	TRBV5-4	TRBJ2-7	TGTGCCAGCAGCTTGGGAGGACAGGGGGCTTCCGAGCAGTACTTC	CASSLGGQGASEQYF
NA	13	NA	TRBV30	TRBJ1-5	TGTGCCTGGAGTAAGGACAGCAATCAGCCCCAGCATTTT	CAWSKDSNQPQHF
NA	16	TRBD1	TRBV28	TRBJ2-1	TGTGCCAGCCTAAAAGGGGGCGACCTCTCCTACAATGAGCAGTTCTTC	CASLKGGDLSYNEQFF
NA	13	NA	TRBV27	TRBJ2-7	TGTGCCAGCAGTTTAGGAACGGGTGACGAGCAGTACTTC	CASSLGTGDEQYF
NA	14	NA	TRBV30	TRBJ1-5	TGTGCCTGGAAGTGGCCAGGAAACAATCAGCCCCAGCATTTT	CAWKWPGNNQPQHF
few	14	TRBD1	TRBV29-1	TRBJ2-1	TGCAGCGTTCGTAACAGGGGGGACTACAATGAGCAGTTCTTC	CSVRNRGDYNEQFF
NA	16	TRBD2	TRBV9	TRBJ2-1	TGTGCCAGCAGCGTAGTGGCTAGCGGGGGATACAATGAGCAGTTCTTC	CASSVVASGGYNEQFF
once	13	NA	TRBV28	TRBJ2-3	TGTGCCAGCAGTTTAGCGGGGTTCGGTACGCAGTATTTT	CASSLAGFGTQYF
NA	18	TRBD2	TRBV7-6	TRBJ2-2	TGTGCCAGCAGCCTCAGGACTAGCGGGAATCTAAACACCGGGGAGCTGTTTTTT	CASSLRTSGNLNTGELFF
NA	14	NA	TRBV14	TRBJ1-6	TGTGCCAGCAGCTTCACGGGGAGCAATTCACCCCTCCACTTT	CASSFTGSNSPLHF
NA	15	NA	TRBV7-9	TRBJ2-1	TGTGCCAGCAGCCCGCTCCAAGGGGACTACAATGAGCAGTTCTTC	CASSPLQGDYNEQFF
NA	13	TRBD2	TRBV28	TRBJ2-1	TGTGCCAGCAGTTTTGCGGGAGCAGTCGAGCAGTTCTTC	CASSFAGAVEQFF
NA	15	NA	TRBV9	TRBJ2-1	TGTGCCAGCAGCGTAGGGGCAGGGGACTACAATGAGCAGTTCTTC	CASSVGAGDYNEQFF
NA	17	TRBD2	TRBV5-1	TRBJ2-5	TGCGCCAGCAGCCAACTAGCGGGAGGCGACGTACGGGAGACCCAGTACTTC	CASSQLAGGDVRETQYF
few	18	NA	TRBV11-2	TRBJ1-6	TGTGCCAGCAGCGCCCAGACACAGGGAACCTCCTATAATTCACCCCTCCACTTT	CASSAQTQGTSYNSPLHF
once	14	TRBD2	TRBV13	TRBJ2-1	TGTGCCGGCTCTCGGGCTAGCGGCTACAATGAGCAGTTCTTC	CAGSRASGYNEQFF
NA	16	NA	TRBV4-2	TRBJ1-4	TGTGCCAGCAGCCAGGGTCAGGGTACAGCTAATGAAAAACTGTTTTTT	CASSQGQGTANEKLFF
NA	12	NA	TRBV6-6	TRBJ2-7	TGTGCCAGCAGTAGGGATTACTACGAGCAGTACTTC	CASSRDYYEQYF
NA	16	TRBD2	TRBV28	TRBJ2-4	TGTGCCAGCGTAAAGCGGGGGGGGCTAGCCAAAAACATTCAGTACTTC	CASVKRGGLAKNIQYF
NA	15	NA	TRBV7-6	TRBJ2-2	TGTGCCAGCAGCTTACGGCACGCGGCGGGCGGGGAGCTGTTTTTT	CASSLRHAAGGELFF
once	16	TRBD2	TRBV5-6	TRBJ2-1	TGTGCCAGCAGCTTCCGGACTAGCGGGATCTACAATGAGCAGTTCTTC	CASSFRTSGIYNEQFF
NA	14	TRBD2	TRBV5-1	TRBJ2-1	TGCGCCAGCAGCTTGACCCAGGGAGGGAATGAGCAGTTCTTC	CASSLTQGGNEQFF
NA	14	NA	TRBV27	TRBJ1-5	TGTGCCAGCAGGGGGGGGGCAGTCCTTGGGGCCCAGCATTTT	CASRGGAVLGAQHF
NA	15	NA	TRBV29-1	TRBJ2-1	TGCAGCGTTGGGGCTAGCGATCCCTCCTACAATGAGCAGTTCTTC	CSVGASDPSYNEQFF
NA	15	TRBD1	TRBV5-5	TRBJ2-3	TGTGCCAGCACAGGGACAGTCCTGAGCACAGATACGCAGTATTTT	CASTGTVLSTDTQYF
NA	19	NA	TRBV21-1	TRBJ2-1	TGTGCCAACCCCCCCAGGGAAAGGACTAGCGGGAATCTTAACAATGAGCAGTTCTTC	CANPPRERTSGNLNNEQFF